This TCR beta chain derives from a study of cytomegalovirus exposure and HLA in healthy donors. With 60 Vbeta and 13 Jbeta primers, the PCR was carried out. Assay used: immunoSEQ multiplex PCR; TCRdb lists only in-frame clones, some missing. The sample includes more than 90,000 clones, 82% of them seen just once. The source of this sequence is a man between 50 and 59 years old in good health and CMV-seronegative. The sample consisted of PBMCs.

CDR3 region: CATSGGLAVYNEQFF. The CDR3 coding sequence is TGTGCCACCAGCGGGGGACTAGCCGTTTACAATGAGCAGTTCTTC. V is TRBV15 and J is TRBJ2-1, with 9 nucleotides matching TRBD2. The V gene end was trimmed by 5 bases and the J gene end by 4 bases; junction bases not matched to a gene: 6. The CDR3 is made up of 15 amino acids. The germline CDR1 and CDR2 sequences are LNHNV and YYDKDF (reference sequence).